What follows are 12 T cell receptor beta chains derived from one specimen sequenced in a study of blood T cell repertoires in COVID-19 (dated by TCRdb to 2020 to 2022). The library relied on the immunoSEQ multiplex PCR assay. This immuneACCESS table, as held by TCRdb, lists in-frame sequences with V and J called but not all clones. Of the missing ones, under half trace to an unresolved V gene in checked studies; the others have no known cause. The sample records 130,000 to 150,000 clones, almost 90% of which are singletons. The leading ten clones occupy about 2.1% of the sample. The sequenced sample consisted of peripheral blood. The source is a human donor in a cohort sampled during active COVID-19.

The V and J genes are TRBV3-1 (or the pseudogene TRBV3-2) and TRBJ1-6; D might be TRBD1 (6 bases). V gave up 1 base and J gave up 4 bases, with 11 bases separating them. Germline assignment: CDR1 LGHDT and CDR2 YNNKEL (reference sequence). CDR3 length: 16 residues. The CDR3 region is CASSQVPGAYNSPLHF. Here the CDR3 DNA reads TGTGCCAGCAGCCAAGTCCCAGGGGCATATAATTCACCCCTCCACTTT.

This chain links TRBV2 with TRBJ1-1, with D tentatively TRBD1 (6 bases). CDR1 is SNHLY and CDR2 is FYNNEI in the germline V gene. The CDR3 loop spans 13 amino acids. With 7 bases removed from V and 1 base from J, the gap between germline ends came to 10 bases. DNA of the CDR3: TGTGCCAGCACATTGGACAGGAACACTGAAGCTTTCTTT. Its translation is CASTLDRNTEAFF.

Here the CDR3 reads CATSYNTGELFF. The CDR3 DNA is TGTGCAACTAGCTATAACACCGGGGAGCTGTTTTTT. This chain connects TRBV11-3 to TRBJ2-2; possibly TRBD2 for D (6 bases). The CDR3 is 12 amino acids. Germline V lookup: CDR1 SGHNT, CDR2 YENEEA. Filled out from reference TRBV11-3 and TRBJ2-2, the complete variable domain reads EAGVVQSPRYKIIEKKQPVAFWCNPISGHNTLYWYLQNLGQGPELLIRYENEEAVDDSQLPKDRFSAERLKGVDSTLKIQPAELGDSAVYLCATSYNTGELFFGEGSRLTVL.

The genes are TRBV28 and TRBJ1-5; D may be TRBD1 (5 bases). CDR3 size: 15 residues. The germline V gene has CDR1 MDHEN and CDR2 SYDVKM. Trimming pared 2 bases from V and 0 bases from J, leaving 8 bases between. This CDR3 reads CASSLDGASNQPQHF. CDR3 nucleotide sequence: TGTGCCAGCAGTTTAGATGGGGCTAGCAATCAGCCCCAGCATTTT. The variable domain in full, with the rest retrieved from reference TRBV28 and TRBJ1-5, is DVKVTQSSRYLVKRTGEKVFLECVQDMDHENMFWYRQDPGLGLRLIYFSYDVKMKEKGDIPEGYSVSREKKERFSLILESASTNQTSMYLCASSLDGASNQPQHFGDGTRLSIL.

The table lists this clone with a few counts. The rearrangement uses TRBV21-1 and TRBJ2-5; the table's D gene call, TRBD2, was not cross checked with the DNA. TRBV21-1 is termed a pseudogene. The CDR3 runs 14 residues. For the CDR3, the DNA is TGTGCCAGCAGCAACCGGACGGCGGGGGAGACCCAGTACTTC. Its translation: CASSNRTAGETQYF.

This sequence joins TRBV4-3 and TRBJ1-6, with D possibly TRBD1 on 5 matching bases. V lost 0 bases, J lost 14 bases, and 11 bases lay in between. The CDR3 spans 13 residues. Per germline, CDR1 LGHNA and CDR2 YSLEER. The CDR3 DNA reads as TGCGCCAGCAGCCAAGACGCCGACAGAACCCTCCACTTT. It translates to CASSQDADRTLHF.

This clone was found a few times. The chain combines TRBV5-1 with TRBJ2-7; a possible D gene is TRBD2 (5 bases). Germline assignment: CDR1 SGHRS and CDR2 YFSETQ. This CDR3 spans 17 amino acids. V was cut by 0 bases and J by 2 bases, with 18 bases left in between. The CDR3 spells CASSLEAKGPGTYEQYF. CDR3 nucleotide sequence: TGCGCCAGCAGCTTGGAGGCCAAGGGTCCGGGGACCTACGAGCAGTACTTC.

The chain joins TRBV3-1 (or the pseudogene TRBV3-2) to TRBJ2-2; D ambiguous. V gave up 4 bases and J gave up 4 bases, with 10 bases separating them. The CDR3 consists of 14 residues. Germline V gives CDR1 LGHDT, CDR2 YNNKEL (reference sequence). The CDR3 spells CASSLLGPTGELFF. The CDR3 nucleotides read TGTGCCAGCAGCCTCCTGGGCCCCACCGGGGAGCTGTTTTTT.

This clone appeared once. The chain combines TRBV6-5 with TRBJ2-5, with TRBD1 identical over 7 bases. Per germline, CDR1 MNHEY and CDR2 SVGAGI. The V and J ends lost 7 bases and 5 bases, in that order; junction bases with no gene match: 10. CDR3 length: 14 residues. CDR3 residues: CASTLQGTGETQYF. For the CDR3, the DNA is TGTGCCAGCACGTTACAGGGGACCGGCGAGACCCAGTACTTC.

The gene calls are TRBV20-1 and TRBJ1-2, with 7 bases aligning to TRBD1. V dropped 3 bases and J dropped 6; count of bases not matched to a gene: 7. CDR3 size: 13 residues. CDR1 and CDR2 from the germline V gene are DFQATT and SNEGSKA (reference sequence). CDR3 DNA sequence: TGCAGTGCTAGTTCCGGGACAGCTAATGGCTACACCTTC. It specifies CSASSGTANGYTF.

This chain joins TRBV18 and TRBJ2-6; 8 bases fit TRBD1. The junction had 5 bases not matched to a gene; V was cut back by 3 bases and J by 1 base. The CDR3 contains 17 residues. Germline V CDR1 and CDR2: KGHSH, LQKENI. This CDR3 reads CASSPRTGNSGANVLTF. The DNA of the CDR3 is TGTGCCAGCTCACCTCGGACAGGGAATTCTGGGGCCAACGTCCTGACTTTC.

The genes are TRBV6-2 or TRBV6-3 and TRBJ1-4; tentative D call: TRBD1 (6 bases). V was trimmed by 2 bases and J by 0 bases, leaving 10 bases between them. Germline CDR1 is MNHEY and CDR2 is SVGEGT. The CDR3 length is 16 residues. CDR3 DNA: TGTGCCAGCAGTTACGGACAGACGACAACTAATGAAAAACTGTTTTTT. It yields the protein CASSYGQTTTNEKLFF.